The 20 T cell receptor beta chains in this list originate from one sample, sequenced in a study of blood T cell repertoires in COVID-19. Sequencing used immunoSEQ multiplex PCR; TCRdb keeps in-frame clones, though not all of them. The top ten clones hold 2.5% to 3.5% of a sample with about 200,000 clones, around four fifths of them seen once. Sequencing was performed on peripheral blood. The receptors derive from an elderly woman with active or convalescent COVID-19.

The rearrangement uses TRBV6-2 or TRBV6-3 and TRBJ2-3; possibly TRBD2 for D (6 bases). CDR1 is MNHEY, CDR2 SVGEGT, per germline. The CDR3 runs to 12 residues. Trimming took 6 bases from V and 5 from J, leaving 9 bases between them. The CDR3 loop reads CASSRLVDTQYF. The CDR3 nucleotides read TGTGCCAGCAGCCGACTAGTAGATACGCAGTATTTT.

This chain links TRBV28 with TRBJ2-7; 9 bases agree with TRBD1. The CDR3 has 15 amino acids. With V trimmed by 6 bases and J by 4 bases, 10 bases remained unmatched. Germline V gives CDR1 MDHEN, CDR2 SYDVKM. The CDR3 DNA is TGTGCCAGCAGCCTTACAGGGGGCTTTTTGTACGAGCAGTACTTC. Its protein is CASSLTGGFLYEQYF.

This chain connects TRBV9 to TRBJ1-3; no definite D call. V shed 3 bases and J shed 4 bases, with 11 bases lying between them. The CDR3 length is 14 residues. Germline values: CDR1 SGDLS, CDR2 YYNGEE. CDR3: CASSGVGGGNTIYF. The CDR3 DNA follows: TGTGCCAGCAGCGGGGTTGGAGGAGGAAACACCATATATTTT.

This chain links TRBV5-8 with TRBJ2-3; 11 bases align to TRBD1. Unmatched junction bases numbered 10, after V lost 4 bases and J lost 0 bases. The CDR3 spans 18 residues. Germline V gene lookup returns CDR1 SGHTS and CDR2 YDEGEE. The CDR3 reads CASSNLPGDRGSTDTQYF. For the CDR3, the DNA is TGTGCCAGCAGCAACTTACCCGGGGACAGGGGGAGCACAGATACGCAGTATTTT. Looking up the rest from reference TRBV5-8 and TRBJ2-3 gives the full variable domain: EAGVTQSPTHLIKTRGQQATLRCSPISGHTSVYWYQQALGLGLQFLLWYDEGEERNRGNFPPRFSGRQFPNYSSELNVNALELEDSALYLCASSNLPGDRGSTDTQYFGPGTRLTVL.

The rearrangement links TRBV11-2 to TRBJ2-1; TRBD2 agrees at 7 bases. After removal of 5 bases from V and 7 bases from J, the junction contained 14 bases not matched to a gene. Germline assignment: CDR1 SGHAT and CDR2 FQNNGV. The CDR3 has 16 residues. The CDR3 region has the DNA TGTGCCAGCAGCCTCCGTTCTTCCGGGACTATGAATGAGCAGTTCTTC. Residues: CASSLRSSGTMNEQFF.

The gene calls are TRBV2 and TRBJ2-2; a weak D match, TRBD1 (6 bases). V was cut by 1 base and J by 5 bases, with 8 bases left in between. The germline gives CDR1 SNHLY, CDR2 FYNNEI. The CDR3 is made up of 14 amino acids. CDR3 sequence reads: CASSEEGGTGELFF. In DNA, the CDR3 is TGTGCCAGCAGTGAAGAAGGGGGTACCGGGGAGCTGTTTTTT.

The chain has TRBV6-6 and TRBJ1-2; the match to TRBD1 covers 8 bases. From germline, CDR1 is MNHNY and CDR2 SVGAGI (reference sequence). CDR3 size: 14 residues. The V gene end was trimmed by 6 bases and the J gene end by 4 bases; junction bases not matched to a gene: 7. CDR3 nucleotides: TGTGCCAGCAGGGAACAGGGGGTCGGCTATGGCTACACCTTC. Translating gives CASREQGVGYGYTF.

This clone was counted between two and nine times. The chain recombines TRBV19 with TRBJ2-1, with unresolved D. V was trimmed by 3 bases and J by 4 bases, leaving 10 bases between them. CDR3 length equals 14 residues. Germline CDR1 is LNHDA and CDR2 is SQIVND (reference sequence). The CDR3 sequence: CASSIYLRYNEQFF. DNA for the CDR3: TGTGCCAGTAGTATCTACTTACGATACAATGAGCAGTTCTTC. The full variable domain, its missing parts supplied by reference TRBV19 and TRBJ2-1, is DGGITQSPKYLFRKEGQNVTLSCEQNLNHDAMYWYRQDPGQGLRLIYYSQIVNDFQKGDIAEGYSVSREKKESFPLTVTSAQKNPTAFYLCASSIYLRYNEQFFGPGTRLTVL.

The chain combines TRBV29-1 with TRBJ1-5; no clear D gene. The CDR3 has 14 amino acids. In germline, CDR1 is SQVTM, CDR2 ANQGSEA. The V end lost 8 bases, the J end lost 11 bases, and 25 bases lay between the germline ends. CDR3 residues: CSTPLRGKSESQHF. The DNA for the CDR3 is TGCAGCACCCCCCTTAGAGGCAAGAGCGAGTCCCAGCATTTT.

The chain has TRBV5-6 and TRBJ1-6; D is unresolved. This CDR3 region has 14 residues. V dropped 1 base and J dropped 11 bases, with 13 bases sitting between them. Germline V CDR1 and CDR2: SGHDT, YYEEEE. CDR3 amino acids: CASSLPRTGAPLHF. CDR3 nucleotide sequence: TGTGCCAGCAGCTTGCCTAGGACCGGGGCACCCCTCCACTTT.

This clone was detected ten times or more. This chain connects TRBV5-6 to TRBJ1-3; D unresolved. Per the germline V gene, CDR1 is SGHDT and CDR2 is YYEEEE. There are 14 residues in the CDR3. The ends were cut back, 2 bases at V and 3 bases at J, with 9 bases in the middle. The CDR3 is CASSLGAGGNTIYF. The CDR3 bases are TGTGCCAGCAGCTTAGGTGCGGGTGGAAACACCATATATTTT.

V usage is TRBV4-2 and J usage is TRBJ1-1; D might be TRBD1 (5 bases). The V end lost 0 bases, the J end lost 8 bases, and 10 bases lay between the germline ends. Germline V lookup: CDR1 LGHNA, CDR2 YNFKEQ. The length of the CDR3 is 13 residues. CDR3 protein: CASSQDSAGEAFF. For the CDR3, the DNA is TGTGCCAGCAGCCAAGATAGTGCAGGGGAAGCTTTCTTT.

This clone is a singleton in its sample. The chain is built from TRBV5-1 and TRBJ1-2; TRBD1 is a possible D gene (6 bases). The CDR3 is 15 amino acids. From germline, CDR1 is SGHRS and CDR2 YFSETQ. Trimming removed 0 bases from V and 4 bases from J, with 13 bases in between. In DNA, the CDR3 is TGCGCCAGCAGCTTGGCCGGGGACACTATCTATGGCTACACCTTC. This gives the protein CASSLAGDTIYGYTF.

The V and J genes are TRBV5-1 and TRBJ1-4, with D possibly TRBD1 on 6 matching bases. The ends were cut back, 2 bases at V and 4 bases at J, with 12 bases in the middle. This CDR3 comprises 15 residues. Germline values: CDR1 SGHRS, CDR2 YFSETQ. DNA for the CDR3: TGCGCCAGCAGCTTAACCAGGACAGTTAATGAAAAACTGTTTTTT. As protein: CASSLTRTVNEKLFF.

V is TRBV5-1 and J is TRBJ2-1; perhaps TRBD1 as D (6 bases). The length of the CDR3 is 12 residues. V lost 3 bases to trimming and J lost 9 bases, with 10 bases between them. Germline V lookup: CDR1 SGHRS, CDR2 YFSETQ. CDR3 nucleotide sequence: TGCGCCAGCAGCTATCGAGGGGGTGAGCAGTTCTTC. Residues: CASSYRGGEQFF.

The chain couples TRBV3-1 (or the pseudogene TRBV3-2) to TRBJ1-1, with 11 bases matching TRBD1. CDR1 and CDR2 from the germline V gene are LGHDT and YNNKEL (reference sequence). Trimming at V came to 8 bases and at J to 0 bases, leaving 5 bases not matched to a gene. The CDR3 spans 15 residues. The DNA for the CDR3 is TGTGCCAGCCGGAGGGACAGGGGGATGAACACTGAAGCTTTCTTT. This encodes CASRRDRGMNTEAFF.

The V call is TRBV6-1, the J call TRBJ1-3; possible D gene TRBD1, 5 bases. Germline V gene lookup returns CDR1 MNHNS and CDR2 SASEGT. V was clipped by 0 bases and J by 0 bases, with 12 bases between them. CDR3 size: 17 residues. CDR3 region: CASSEALRGNSGNTIYF. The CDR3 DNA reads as TGTGCCAGCAGTGAAGCGCTTAGGGGAAACTCTGGAAACACCATATATTTT.

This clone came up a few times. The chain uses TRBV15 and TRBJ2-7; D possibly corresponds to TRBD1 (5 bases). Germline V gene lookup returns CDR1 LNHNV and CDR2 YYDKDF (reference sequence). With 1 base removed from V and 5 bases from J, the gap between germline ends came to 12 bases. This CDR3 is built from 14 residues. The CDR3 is CATSRVDRGHEQYF. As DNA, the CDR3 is TGTGCCACCAGCAGAGTTGACAGAGGCCACGAGCAGTACTTC.

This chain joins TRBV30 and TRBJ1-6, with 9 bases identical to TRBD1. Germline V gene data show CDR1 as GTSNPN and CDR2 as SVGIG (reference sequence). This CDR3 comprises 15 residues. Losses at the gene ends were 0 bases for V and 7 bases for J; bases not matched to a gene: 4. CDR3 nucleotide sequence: TGTGCCTGGAGTGTTCAGGGGACAGGGAATTCACCCCTCCACTTT. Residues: CAWSVQGTGNSPLHF. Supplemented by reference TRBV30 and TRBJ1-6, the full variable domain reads SQTIHQWPATLVQPVGSPLSLECTVEGTSNPNLYWYRQAAGRGLQLLFYSVGIGQISSEVPQNLSASRPQDRQFILSSKKLLLSDSGFYLCAWSVQGTGNSPLHFGNGTRLTVT.

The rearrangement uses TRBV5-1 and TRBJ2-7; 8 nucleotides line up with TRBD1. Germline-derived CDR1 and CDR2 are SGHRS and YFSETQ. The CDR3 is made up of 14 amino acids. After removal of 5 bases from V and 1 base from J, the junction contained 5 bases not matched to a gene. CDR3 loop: CASRAGGASYEQYF. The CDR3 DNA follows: TGCGCCAGCAGAGCAGGGGGCGCTTCCTACGAGCAGTACTTC.